A selection of T cell receptor beta chains follows, all from one sample in a study of shared clonotypes between healthy human individuals. Method: immunoSEQ multiplex PCR; TCRdb's copy keeps in-frame clones and lacks some. The data show 2 million to 2.5 million clones, 95% seen once. The material sequenced was naive CD4+ T cells sorted from blood. Receptors were obtained from a man between 18 and 35 years old in good health. Both conserved end residues are trimmed from each CDR3. A D gene is named only where the DNA matches it firmly.

>-|TRBJ2-7|TRBV6-6
ASIGPGGSYEQY
>-|TRBJ2-1|TRBV29-1
SVNEQF
>TRBD1|TRBJ1-2|TRBV12-5
ASGLVRQGTNYGYT
>-|TRBJ1-6|TRBV25-1
ASSEFSTGINHNSPLH
>-|TRBJ1-1|TRBV6-5
ASSYSMLHTEAF
>TRBD1|TRBJ2-1|TRBV27
ASSWPGQEYNEQF
>-|TRBJ2-1|TRBV7-2
ASSLDWNNEQF
>-|TRBJ2-3|TRBV21-1
ASSKAPPADTQY
>TRBD1|TRBJ2-1|TRBV27
ASSRRDRGSNEQF
>-|TRBJ2-3|TRBV10-3
AIGQPSTDTQY
>-|TRBJ2-2|TRBV5-1
ASSLERKTPAPTAAGELF
>-|TRBJ1-1|TRBV5-6
ASSIVDYTEAF
>-|TRBJ2-1|TRBV27
ASSLSAVFGEQF
>TRBD2|TRBJ2-1|TRBV7-9
ASSFRTSGTDEQF
>-|TRBJ1-1|TRBV6-5
ASSHREGVTEAF
>TRBD1|TRBJ1-2|TRBV18
ASSFRQGDFLNYGYT
>-|TRBJ2-1|TRBV2
ASSPLGGAYYNEQF
>-|TRBJ2-7|TRBV5-6
ASSSLDGYEQY
>TRBD2|TRBJ2-3|TRBV10-3
AISESGLAGTDTQY
>TRBD1|TRBJ2-7|TRBV28
ASSIRQGTYEQY
>-|TRBJ2-1|TRBV28
ASSFSRGAGSYNEQF
>-|TRBJ2-5|TRBV6-1
ASSAGTGGFQETQY